Sequencing of this T cell receptor beta chain was carried out in a study of blood T cell repertoires in COVID-19. Study-wide background: Italy, Spain and the United States were the sources of the convalescent and acute COVID-19 samples. The analysed material was cDNA or gDNA that came from T cells, B-cell-depleted T cells, or PBMCs.

V dropped 4 bases and J dropped 7 bases, with 10 bases sitting between them. CDR3 length equals 12 residues. Germline V gene lookup returns CDR1 MNHNY and CDR2 SVGAGI (reference sequence). Study processing details: Estimation of nucleated cell counts relied on the amplification of reference gene primers. This table comes from immunoSEQ multiplex PCR, and its TCRdb copy is limited to in-frame clones, with some not included. D and trimming come from the DNA, and the V and J calls and clone size come from that table. The data hold about 210,000 clones, with about 83% observed a single time. The TCR sequence derives from a woman between 40 and 50 years old with active or convalescent COVID-19. Sequenced: peripheral blood. The chain carries TRBV6-6 and TRBJ1-1; D remains unclear. This CDR3 is CASSSLYSEAFF. CDR3 nucleotide sequence: TGTGCCAGCAGTTCCCTATATAGTGAAGCTTTCTTT.